This TCR beta chain appears in the sequencing data of a study of cytomegalovirus exposure and HLA in healthy donors. The V gene's germline CDR1 is MNHEY and CDR2 SMNVEV (reference sequence). This CDR3 is 13 amino acids long. V lost 6 bases to trimming and J lost 2 bases, with 10 bases between them. The primer mix had 60 Vbeta and 13 Jbeta primers. Some clones are missing from TCRdb's copy, which holds only in-frame ones; the method was immunoSEQ multiplex PCR. This sample has 200,000 to 250,000 clones, with 82% found just once. The source material was PBMCs. The chain recombines TRBV27 with TRBJ1-2; D gene unclear. The sequence came from a woman aged 40 to 55 in good health and CMV-seronegative. The CDR3 protein is CASSPFSNYGYTF. The CDR3 region has the DNA TGTGCCAGCAGCCCCTTTTCCAACTATGGCTACACCTTC.